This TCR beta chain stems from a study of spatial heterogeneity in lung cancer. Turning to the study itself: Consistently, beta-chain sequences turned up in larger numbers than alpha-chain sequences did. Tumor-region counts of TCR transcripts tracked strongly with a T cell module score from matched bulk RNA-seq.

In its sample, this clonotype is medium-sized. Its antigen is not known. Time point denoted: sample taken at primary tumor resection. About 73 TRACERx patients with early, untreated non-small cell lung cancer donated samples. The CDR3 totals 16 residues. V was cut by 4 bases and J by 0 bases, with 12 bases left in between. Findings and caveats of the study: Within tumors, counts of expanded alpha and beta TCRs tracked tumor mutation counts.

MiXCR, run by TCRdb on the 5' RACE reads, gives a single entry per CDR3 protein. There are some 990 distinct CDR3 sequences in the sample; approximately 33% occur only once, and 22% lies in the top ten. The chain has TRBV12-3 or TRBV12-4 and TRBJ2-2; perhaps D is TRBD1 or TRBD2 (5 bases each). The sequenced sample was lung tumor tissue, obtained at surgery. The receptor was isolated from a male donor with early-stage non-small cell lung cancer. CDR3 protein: CASSSSGTTNTGELFF. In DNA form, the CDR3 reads TGTGCCAGCAGTTCCTCCGGGACCACGAACACCGGGGAGCTGTTTTTT.